Listed below are T cell receptor beta chains from one sample, sequenced in a study of OX40 agonist ivuxolimab in advanced cancers. Data came from immunoSEQ multiplex PCR; TCRdb stores just in-frame clones and leaves some out. This sample has 45,000 to 55,000 clones, with approximately 84% found just once. The sample was CD4+ or CD8+ T cells sorted from blood, taken in a trial of the OX40 agonist ivuxolimab. The receptors derive from an adult with an advanced solid tumor such as melanoma, head and neck, liver or kidney cancer. The CDR3 runs from the conserved cysteine through the conserved F or W. The D gene is left open where the match is weak. Expanded clones are given a class, and other clones once, few, many or no size at all.

. TRBD1 TRBJ2-4 TRBV2 TGTGCCAGCAGCCGGACAGGGGGGAACATTCAGTACTTC CASSRTGGNIQYF
. TRBD2 TRBJ2-3 TRBV5-1 TGCGCCAGCAGCCTCGGGACTAGCGGGAGGCGGGGAACAGATACGCAGTATTTT CASSLGTSGRRGTDTQYF
. TRBD2 TRBJ2-1 TRBV7-9 TGTGCCAGCAGCAGCCGACTAGCGGGGTACTACAATGAGCAGTTCTTC CASSSRLAGYYNEQFF
. . TRBJ2-1 TRBV4-1 TGCGCCAGCAGCCAAGATCAGCGGGCACGAACCTACAATGAGCAGTTCTTC CASSQDQRARTYNEQFF
. TRBD2 TRBJ2-2 TRBV30 TGTGCCTGGTCTAGGACTAGCGGGGAACGCGGGGAGCTGTTTTTT CAWSRTSGERGELFF
. TRBD1 TRBJ1-1 TRBV10-3 TGTGCCATCTTGGACAGGGGCGGCACTGAAGCTTTCTTT CAILDRGGTEAFF
once . TRBJ1-1 TRBV10-3 TGTGCCATCTCCGGGACGCTCACGGGAGCTTTCTTT CAISGTLTGAFF
. . TRBJ1-5 TRBV30 TGTGCCTGGAGTGACAGTAATCAGCCCCAGCATTTT CAWSDSNQPQHF
. . TRBJ2-1 TRBV7-8 TGTGCCAGCACCCCGGGGAACGACAATGAGCAGTTCTTC CASTPGNDNEQFF
. TRBD1 TRBJ2-1 TRBV4-1 TGCGCCAGCAGTCAAGAGATCGGACAGGGGGTTCCCAATGAGCAGTTCTTC CASSQEIGQGVPNEQFF
. TRBD2 TRBJ2-7 TRBV2 TGTGCCAGCGGTCCCCTAGCGGGAGGGCCCTACGAGCAGTACTTC CASGPLAGGPYEQYF
. TRBD2 TRBJ2-3 TRBV5-1 TGCGCCAGCAGTCTCAACCTAGCGGGAGGTCCTACAGATACGCAGTATTTT CASSLNLAGGPTDTQYF
once . TRBJ1-1 TRBV19 TGTGCCAGTAGTACGCAGACCGGGACATTGAACACTGAAGCTTTCTTT CASSTQTGTLNTEAFF
. TRBD1 TRBJ2-7 TRBV6-1 TGTGCCAGCATCCCGGGACAGGGGGGCGAGCAGTACTTC CASIPGQGGEQYF
. . TRBJ2-1 TRBV20-1 TGCAGTTCTAGTTCCCCAGGTGGGCAGTTCTTC CSSSSPGGQFF
. TRBD2 TRBJ2-1 TRBV9 TGTGCCAGCAGCGCCAGACTAGCGGGAGTCCCGAATGAGCAGTTCTTC CASSARLAGVPNEQFF
. TRBD2 TRBJ2-2 TRBV2 TGTGCCAGCAGGGCTCGAAGCGGGAGCCTCACCGGGGAGCTGTTTTTT CASRARSGSLTGELFF
. . TRBJ1-2 TRBV10-3 TGTGCCATCAGTGAGAGGGGTGTATATGGCTACACCTTC CAISERGVYGYTF
. TRBD1 TRBJ2-7 TRBV4-1 TGCGCCAGCAGCCCCCGGACAGGGGGCTTACCTACGGGAGAGCAGTACTTC CASSPRTGGLPTGEQYF
. TRBD2 TRBJ2-7 TRBV7-2 TGTGCCAGCCTTCTTGTCGCGGGGGGCCCCTACGAGCAGTACTTC CASLLVAGGPYEQYF
once TRBD1 TRBJ2-3 TRBV6-4 TGTGCCAGCAGTGTACAGGGGGGCGCAGATACGCAGTATTTT CASSVQGGADTQYF
. . TRBJ2-3 TRBV5-4 TGTGCCAGCAGCCCTGGTCGGGAGACAGATACGCAGTATTTT CASSPGRETDTQYF
few . TRBJ1-5 TRBV5-4 TGTGCCAGCAGCTTGTATGGGGACCAGCCCCAGCATTTT CASSLYGDQPQHF
. TRBD1 TRBJ2-7 TRBV7-9 TGTGCCAGCAGCTTAGAACAGGGGCGCTCCTACGAGCAGTACTTC CASSLEQGRSYEQYF
. . TRBJ2-3 TRBV2 TGTGCCAGCAGTGAAGAGAGGGATACGCAGTATTTT CASSEERDTQYF
. TRBD1 TRBJ2-1 TRBV23-1 TGCGCCAGCAGTTCCCTTCCGGGACAGGCCACCTACAATGAGCAGTTCTTC CASSSLPGQATYNEQFF
. TRBD1 TRBJ1-3 TRBV7-8 TGTGCCAGCAGTCTAGACAGGGTTGCAGGAAACACCATATATTTT CASSLDRVAGNTIYF
. TRBD2 TRBJ2-7 TRBV6-1 TGTGCCAGCAGTGAGCGGGGGACTACAAGCTCCTACGAGCAGTACTTC CASSERGTTSSYEQYF
. . TRBJ1-3 TRBV5-1 TGCGCCAGCAGCCCCGCCTCAGTTGGAAACACCATATATTTT CASSPASVGNTIYF
. TRBD2 TRBJ2-1 TRBV2 TGTGCCAGCATCCAAATGGGGACTAGGGCTTTTGATGAGCAGTTCTTC CASIQMGTRAFDEQFF
. . TRBJ1-6 TRBV7-3 TGTGCCAGCAGCTTACAGGGAGGTTCACCCCTCCACTTT CASSLQGGSPLHF
. TRBD1 TRBJ2-1 TRBV28 TGTGCCAGCAGTTCGCCGGGACAGGGGGCCGGTGAGCAGTTCTTC CASSSPGQGAGEQFF
once . TRBJ1-4 TRBV5-8 TGTGCCAGCAGTTTAAACAGGGCAACTAATGAAAAACTGTTTTTT CASSLNRATNEKLFF
. . TRBJ1-2 TRBV19 TGTGCCAGTAGTATAGATGATGGCCGCGAGGTCTACACCTTC CASSIDDGREVYTF
. TRBD2 TRBJ2-1 TRBV19 TGTGCCAGTAGTCTAGCGGGAGGGACCAATGAGCAGTTCTTC CASSLAGGTNEQFF
. . TRBJ1-1 TRBV5-4 TGTGCCAGCAGCTTGTTTGGACGAGGGAAAAACACTGAAGCTTTCTTT CASSLFGRGKNTEAFF
. TRBD2 TRBJ2-1 TRBV9 TGTGCCAGCAGCGTAGCTACCTCCGGGTCCCCGGGGACTAAGCAGTTCTTC CASSVATSGSPGTKQFF
. . TRBJ1-5 TRBV5-1 TGCGCCAGCAGCGTAAGGGTCTACGGCCAGCCCCAGCATTTT CASSVRVYGQPQHF
. . TRBJ2-7 TRBV18 TGTGCCAGCTCACCAAACCTCAGGGTTACCTACGAGCAGTACTTC CASSPNLRVTYEQYF
. TRBD1 TRBJ2-7 TRBV5-5 TGTGCCAGCAGCGGAACAGGGGGCGGACAGGGGCAGTACTTC CASSGTGGGQGQYF
. TRBD2 TRBJ2-1 TRBV9 TGTGCCAGCAGCGCACTAGCGGGGGGATCATACAATGAGCAGTTCTTC CASSALAGGSYNEQFF
. . TRBJ1-4 TRBV2 TGTGCCAGCACCCTACTCGCACAGGAATCGGAAAAACTGTTTTTT CASTLLAQESEKLFF